This TCR beta chain was captured by sequencing in a study of T cell therapy after organ transplantation. Study-level background: Long-term post-therapy blood was drawn 20 to 29 weeks after therapy ended.

Measured with immunoSEQ multiplex PCR; TCRdb has only the in-frame clones, and not every one. The table lists 20,000 to 25,000 clones, roughly 84% of them singletons. Time point in this sample: 20-29 weeks after completion of therapy. Concerning this clone: Its antigen is unknown.

General study findings and limits: Effects of concurrent antirejection and antiviral medications were not evaluable.

The receptor's source is a human patient who had received a solid organ transplant and had CMV disease. Some T cells may have originated in the graft donor. Sequencing was performed on CD8+ T cells from blood, taken after autologous CMV-specific T cell therapy.

The CDR3 coding sequence is TGTGCCAGCAGCTTAACGGCGGGGCCGAACACCGGGGAGCTGTTTTTT. Its translation: CASSLTAGPNTGELFF. V is TRBV7-3 and J is TRBJ2-2; D may be TRBD2 (6 bases). The CDR3 spans 16 residues. Trimming removed 0 bases from V and 0 bases from J, with 8 bases in between. Looked up from germline, CDR1 is SGHTA and CDR2 is FQGTGA.